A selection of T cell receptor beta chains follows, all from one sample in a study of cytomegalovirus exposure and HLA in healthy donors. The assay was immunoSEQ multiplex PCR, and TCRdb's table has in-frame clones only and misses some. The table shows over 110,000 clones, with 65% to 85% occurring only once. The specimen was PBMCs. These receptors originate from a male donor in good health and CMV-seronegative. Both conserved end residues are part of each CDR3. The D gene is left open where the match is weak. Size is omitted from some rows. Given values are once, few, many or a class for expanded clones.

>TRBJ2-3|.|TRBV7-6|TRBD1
CASSDPPGQGEDTQYF
TGTGCCAGCAGCGACCCTCCCGGACAGGGAGAAGATACGCAGTATTTT
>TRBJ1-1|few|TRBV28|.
CASSLSYTEAFF
TGTGCCAGCAGTTTGTCCTACACTGAAGCTTTCTTT
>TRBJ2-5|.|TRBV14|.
CASSPSMGGTQYF
TGTGCCAGCAGCCCAAGTATGGGGGGGACCCAGTACTTC
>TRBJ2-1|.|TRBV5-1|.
CASSLKRLVGNEQFF
TGCGCCAGCAGCTTGAAGCGGCTGGTTGGGAATGAGCAGTTCTTC
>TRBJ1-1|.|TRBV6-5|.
CASSYGGPNTEAFF
TGTGCCAGCAGTTACGGTGGGCCGAACACTGAAGCTTTCTTT
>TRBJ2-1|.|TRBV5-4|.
CASSLTGNNEQFF
TGTGCCAGCAGCTTGACCGGGAACAATGAGCAGTTCTTC
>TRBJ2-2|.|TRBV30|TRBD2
CAWKSGGDTGELFF
TGTGCCTGGAAAAGCGGGGGTGACACCGGGGAGCTGTTTTTT
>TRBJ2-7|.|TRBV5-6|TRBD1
CASSLQTGGSYEQYF
TGTGCCAGCAGCTTGCAGACAGGGGGATCCTACGAGCAGTACTTC
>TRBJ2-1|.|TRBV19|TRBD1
CASSFGQGAWGSYNEQFF
TGTGCCAGTAGTTTTGGACAGGGGGCTTGGGGCTCCTACAATGAGCAGTTCTTC
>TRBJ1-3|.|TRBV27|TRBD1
CASSLVPGGSGNTIYF
TGTGCCAGCAGTTTAGTCCCAGGGGGCTCTGGAAACACCATATATTTT
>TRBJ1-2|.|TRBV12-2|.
CASRLVDRVYGYTF
TGTGCAAGTCGCTTAGTCGACAGGGTCTATGGCTACACCTTC
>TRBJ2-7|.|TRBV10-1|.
CASSERFLLSSYEQYF
TGCGCCAGCAGTGAGAGGTTCTTACTAAGCTCCTACGAGCAGTACTTC
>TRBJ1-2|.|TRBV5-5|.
CASSDSLNYGYTF
TGTGCCAGCAGCGACAGCCTGAACTATGGCTACACCTTC
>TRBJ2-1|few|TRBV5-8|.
CASSPSASNEQFF
TGTGCCAGCAGCCCCAGCGCAAGCAATGAGCAGTTCTTC
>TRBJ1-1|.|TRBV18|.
CASSPRPGVMNTEAFF
TGTGCCAGCTCACCACGGCCAGGGGTAATGAACACTGAAGCTTTCTTT
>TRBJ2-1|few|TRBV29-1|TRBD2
CSVQGETSGIFNEQFF
TGCAGCGTTCAAGGCGAGACTAGCGGGATTTTCAATGAGCAGTTCTTC
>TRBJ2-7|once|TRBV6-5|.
CASSYFGGEGYEQYF
TGTGCCAGCAGTTACTTCGGGGGAGAAGGGTACGAGCAGTACTTC
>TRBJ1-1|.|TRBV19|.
CASSIGGITEAFF
TGTGCCAGTAGTATTGGCGGGATCACTGAAGCTTTCTTT
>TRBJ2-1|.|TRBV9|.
CASSVAGSYNEQFF
TGTGCCAGCAGCGTAGCTGGCAGCTACAATGAGCAGTTCTTC
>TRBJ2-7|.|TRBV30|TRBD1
CAWSAMTGGAYEQYF
TGTGCCTGGAGTGCAATGACAGGGGGCGCCTACGAGCAGTACTTC
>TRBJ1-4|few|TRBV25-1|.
CASRPPPPAEGEKLFF
TGTGCCAGCAGACCACCCCCCCCAGCGGAGGGTGAAAAACTGTTTTTT
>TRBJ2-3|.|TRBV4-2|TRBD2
CASSQRTGGPGDTQYF
TGTGCCAGCAGCCAAAGAACGGGAGGGCCTGGAGATACGCAGTATTTT
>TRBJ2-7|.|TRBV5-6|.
CASSTTNYEQYF
TGTGCCAGCAGTACCACTAATTACGAGCAGTACTTC
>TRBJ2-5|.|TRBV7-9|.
CASSHPLSSQETQYF
TGTGCCAGCAGCCACCCTTTGAGTTCGCAAGAGACCCAGTACTTC
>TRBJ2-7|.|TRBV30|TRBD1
CASTGQDLSYEQYF
TGTGCCTCTACGGGACAGGACTTATCCTACGAGCAGTACTTC
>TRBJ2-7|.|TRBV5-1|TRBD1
CASSLAGTGGYEQYF
TGCGCCAGCAGCTTGGCCGGGACAGGGGGCTACGAGCAGTACTTC
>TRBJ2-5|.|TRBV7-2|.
CASSLVGPRGTQYF
TGTGCCAGCAGCTTAGTAGGCCCCAGGGGGACCCAGTACTTC
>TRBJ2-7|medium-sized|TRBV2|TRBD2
CASSPGLAGGPPTYEQYF
TGTGCCAGCAGTCCGGGACTAGCGGGAGGCCCCCCTACCTACGAGCAGTACTTC
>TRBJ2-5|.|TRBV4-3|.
CASSQADRKETQYF
TGCGCCAGCAGCCAAGCGGACAGAAAAGAGACCCAGTACTTC
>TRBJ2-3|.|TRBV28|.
CASSSRGAGSTDTQYF
TGTGCCAGCAGTTCCAGGGGGGCAGGAAGCACAGATACGCAGTATTTT
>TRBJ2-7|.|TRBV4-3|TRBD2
CASSQDLGSGSDEQYF
TGCGCCAGCAGCCAAGATCTTGGTAGCGGGAGCGACGAGCAGTACTTC
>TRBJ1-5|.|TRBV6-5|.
CASSYSAGGGQPQHF
TGTGCCAGCAGTTACTCGGCGGGCGGTGGGCAGCCCCAGCATTTT
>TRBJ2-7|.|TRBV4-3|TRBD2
CASSREAPGASGTREQYF
TGCGCCAGCAGCCGGGAAGCGCCCGGGGCTAGCGGGACGCGGGAGCAGTACTTC
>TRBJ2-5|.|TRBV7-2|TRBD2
CASSSGSLAGQETQYF
TGTGCCAGCAGCTCAGGGTCTCTAGCGGGACAAGAGACCCAGTACTTC
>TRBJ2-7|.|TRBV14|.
CASSPSSGLGSYEQYF
TGTGCCAGCAGCCCCTCTTCGGGATTGGGCTCCTACGAGCAGTACTTC
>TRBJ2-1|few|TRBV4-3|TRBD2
CASSQEVSREGIYDEQFF
TGCGCCAGCAGCCAAGAAGTATCGCGGGAGGGCATTTACGATGAGCAGTTCTTC
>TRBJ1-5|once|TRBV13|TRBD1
CASSRDRVSQPQHF
TGTGCCAGCAGCCGGGACAGGGTGAGTCAGCCCCAGCATTTT
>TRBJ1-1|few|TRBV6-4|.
CASSPRRGGEAFF
TGTGCCAGCAGCCCAAGGAGGGGGGGTGAAGCTTTCTTT
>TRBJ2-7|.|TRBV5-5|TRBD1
CASSVGQDEQYF
TGTGCCAGCAGCGTTGGACAGGACGAGCAGTACTTC
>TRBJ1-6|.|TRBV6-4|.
CARLGFGRDSPLHF
TGTGCCCGCCTCGGGTTCGGGAGGGATTCACCCCTCCACTTT
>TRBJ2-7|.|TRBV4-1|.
CASSQEGAHPNEQYF
TGCGCCAGCAGCCAAGAAGGGGCCCACCCCAACGAGCAGTACTTC
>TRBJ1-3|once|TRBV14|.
CASSQVGGNTIYF
TGTGCCAGCAGCCAGGTCGGTGGAAACACCATATATTTT
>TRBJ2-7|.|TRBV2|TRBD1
CASSGGQSYEQYF
TGTGCCAGCAGTGGGGGACAGTCCTACGAGCAGTACTTC
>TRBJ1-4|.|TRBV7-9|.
CASGPGQGLEKLFF
TGTGCCAGCGGGCCGGGACAAGGCCTTGAAAAACTGTTTTTT
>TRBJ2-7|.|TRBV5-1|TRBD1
CASSPDRALTYEQYF
TGCGCCAGCAGTCCCGACAGGGCCCTTACCTACGAGCAGTACTTC
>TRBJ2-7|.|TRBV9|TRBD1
CASSVSAGTGMGEQYF
TGTGCCAGCAGCGTCTCAGCCGGGACAGGGATGGGCGAGCAGTACTTC
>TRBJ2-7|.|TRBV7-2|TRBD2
CASSPRTSSYEQYF
TGTGCCAGCAGCCCGCGGACTAGCTCCTACGAGCAGTACTTC
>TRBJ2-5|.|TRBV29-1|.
CSARVGETQYF
TGCAGCGCCAGGGTTGGAGAGACCCAGTACTTC
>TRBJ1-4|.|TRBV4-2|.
CASSQDVPREEKLFF
TGTGCCAGCAGCCAAGATGTGCCCCGAGAGGAAAAACTGTTTTTT
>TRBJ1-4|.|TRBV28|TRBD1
CASRSTGGDEKLFF
TGTGCCAGCAGGTCGACAGGGGGGGATGAAAAACTGTTTTTT
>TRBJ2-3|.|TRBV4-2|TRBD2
CASSQDQAGGTDTQYF
TGTGCCAGCAGCCAAGATCAAGCGGGAGGCACAGATACGCAGTATTTT
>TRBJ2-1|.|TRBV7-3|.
CASSKGPLLQDEQFF
TGTGCCAGCAGCAAAGGGCCCCTCCTACAGGATGAGCAGTTCTTC
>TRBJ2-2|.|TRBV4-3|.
CASSHLRDGGSTGELFF
TGCGCCAGCAGCCATCTCCGCGACGGGGGATCCACCGGGGAGCTGTTTTTT
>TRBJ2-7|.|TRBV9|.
CASSVDDNYEQYF
TGTGCCAGCAGCGTAGATGACAACTACGAGCAGTACTTC
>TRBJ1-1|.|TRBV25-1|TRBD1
CASSGPRGRGDTEAFF
TGTGCCAGCAGTGGACCTAGGGGGCGTGGAGACACTGAAGCTTTCTTT
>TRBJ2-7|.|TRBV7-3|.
CASSAYGSYEQYF
TGTGCCAGCAGCGCGTACGGCTCCTACGAGCAGTACTTC
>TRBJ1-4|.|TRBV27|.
CASSLRGTNEKLFF
TGTGCCAGCAGTTTGCGGGGGACTAATGAAAAGCTGTTTTTT
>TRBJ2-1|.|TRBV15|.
CATSYIGGVQNEQFF
TGTGCCACCAGCTACATAGGGGGGGTTCAAAATGAGCAGTTCTTC
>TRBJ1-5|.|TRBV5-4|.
CASSFGGGGQPQHF
TGTGCCAGCAGCTTTGGGGGAGGCGGACAGCCCCAGCATTTT
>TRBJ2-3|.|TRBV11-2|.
CASSASGSFRTDTQYF
TGTGCCAGCAGCGCAAGCGGGTCCTTTCGCACAGATACGCAGTATTTT